Detailed here is one T cell receptor beta chain. Its antigen is currently unknown. The sample is drawn from a study of T cells in Graves' hyperthyroidism and ophthalmopathy. The study's findings and limits: The model's output predicted ophthalmopathy at a median of roughly seven months prior to onset. By a 13 V-J model, ophthalmopathy was set apart from stable hyperthyroidism.

V was shortened by 6 bases and J by 1 base, with 9 bases between the two germline ends. The CDR3 is 13 amino acids. TCR beta CDR3 regions were amplified from RNA. An initial round of RT-PCR targeting the TCR CDR3 relied on the HTBI primer set. TCRdb independently ran MiXCR on the multiplex PCR reads; one entry per CDR3 protein. The data contain 300,000 to 450,000 distinct CDR3 sequences, approximately 15% of them seen just once; the ten biggest clones take up around a third. Clinical symptoms, serum thyroxine and TRAb, thyroid ultrasound and orbital computed tomography were used for the diagnoses. Source material: blood. The receptor comes from a woman in her 30s with Graves' hyperthyroidism. This chain links TRBV12-3 or TRBV12-4 with TRBJ1-1; no firm D call. CDR3 amino acids: CASRQQPNTEAFF. The CDR3 bases are TGTGCCAGCAGACAACAGCCGAACACTGAAGCTTTCTTT.